This passage covers 13 T cell receptor beta chains from one sample sequenced in a study of blood T cells in healthy people across ages. With a J-beta primer mix and a sample-barcoded 5' primer, a second PCR ran 7 to 11 cycles. Each CDR3 protein gets one entry after TCRdb re-called the 5' RACE reads with MiXCR. The profile shows about 1.1 million distinct CDR3 sequences, 35% to 45% of them singletons. What was sequenced was blood. The receptors were sampled from a man between 18 and 35 years old in good health.

The CDR3 here is CASSLGPGQGPFSYNEQFF. The DNA of the CDR3 is TGTGCCAGCAGCTTAGGACCGGGACAGGGCCCCTTCTCCTACAATGAGCAGTTCTTC. The genes are TRBV7-3 and TRBJ2-1; TRBD1 matches 9 bases. Germline V gene lookup returns CDR1 SGHTA and CDR2 FQGTGA. V shed 2 bases and J 0 bases; nucleotides not matched to a gene: 11. The CDR3 has 19 amino acids.

The chain recombines TRBV5-5 with TRBJ2-1, with D perhaps matching TRBD1 (5 bases). Per germline, CDR1 SGHKS and CDR2 YYEKEE (reference sequence). V dropped 0 bases and J dropped 7 bases, with 23 bases sitting between them. CDR3 length: 18 amino acids. This CDR3 reads CASSLEVLGVSSGNEQFF. As DNA, the CDR3 is TGTGCCAGCAGCTTGGAGGTTTTAGGGGTTAGTAGTGGGAATGAGCAGTTCTTC.

The rearrangement uses TRBV5-6 and TRBJ1-1, with TRBD1 matching 7 bases. Germline V gene sequence: CDR1 SGHDT, CDR2 YYEEEE. CDR3 length: 16 amino acids. V dropped 4 bases and J dropped 1; count of bases not matched to a gene: 10. The CDR3: CASSQPRQGRNTEAFF. CDR3 in DNA: TGTGCCAGCAGCCAGCCCCGACAGGGAAGGAACACTGAAGCTTTCTTT. The variable domain in full, completed from reference TRBV5-6 and TRBJ1-1, reads DAGVTQSPTHLIKTRGQQVTLRCSPKSGHDTVSWYQQALGQGPQFIFQYYEEEERQRGNFPDRFSGHQFPNYSSELNVNALLLGDSALYLCASSQPRQGRNTEAFFGQGTRLTVV.

This chain joins TRBV12-3 or TRBV12-4 and TRBJ1-1; TRBD1 is a possible D gene (6 bases). The CDR3 loop spans 14 amino acids. The V end lost 3 bases, the J end lost 4 bases, and 12 bases lay between the germline ends. This CDR3 is CASSFGRDITEAFF. CDR3 coding DNA: TGTGCCAGCAGTTTTGGCAGGGACATCACTGAAGCTTTCTTT.

The chain has TRBV21-1 and TRBJ1-1; the D call of TRBD1 is as the table states it, not checked on the DNA. TRBV21-1 is termed a pseudogene. CDR3 length: 17 amino acids. The CDR3 sequence: CASSKGFRRHRGAEAFF. The DNA of the CDR3 is TGTGCCAGCAGCAAAGGGTTTAGGAGACACAGGGGAGCTGAAGCTTTCTTT.

This clonotype was detected ten times or more. This rearrangement joins TRBV12-3 or TRBV12-4 to TRBJ2-5; 8 bases align to TRBD1. There are 15 residues in the CDR3. Unmatched junction bases numbered 3, after V lost 3 bases and J lost 0 bases. The chain's CDR3 is CASSFRTGYQETQYF. CDR3 coding DNA: TGTGCCAGCAGTTTTAGGACAGGGTACCAAGAGACCCAGTACTTC.

This chain connects TRBV9 to TRBJ1-1, with D tentatively TRBD1 (5 bases). The CDR3 is 16 amino acids. CDR1 and CDR2 from the germline V gene are SGDLS and YYNGEE. Trimming removed 3 bases at V and 0 bases at J, with 15 bases between. The CDR3 region has the DNA TGTGCCAGCAGCGACCAGGGAGGGAACATGAACACTGAAGCTTTCTTT. Amino acid sequence: CASSDQGGNMNTEAFF.

The V call is TRBV4-2, the J call TRBJ2-7; no definite D call. The germline V gene has CDR1 LGHNA and CDR2 YNFKEQ. This CDR3 is 18 amino acids long. Trimming took off 3 bases at V and 6 bases at J, with 27 bases between the two ends. CDR3 in amino acids: CASSQDLWASQGTSEQYF. The CDR3 DNA is TGTGCCAGCAGCCAGGATTTATGGGCCTCCCAAGGCACCTCCGAGCAGTACTTC.

This chain links TRBV6-2 or TRBV6-3 with TRBJ1-1; no definite D call. In germline, CDR1 is MNHEY, CDR2 SVGEGT. The V and J ends lost 6 bases and 7 bases respectively, with 18 bases between them. The CDR3 consists of 14 residues. CDR3 protein: CASSRVLLAGEAFF. The CDR3, as DNA: TGTGCCAGCAGCCGAGTCTTACTAGCCGGTGAAGCTTTCTTT.

This chain connects TRBV12-3 or TRBV12-4 to TRBJ2-3; either TRBD1 or TRBD2 may supply D (6 bases each). V gave up 7 bases and J gave up 4 bases, with 18 bases separating them. This CDR3 spans 15 amino acids. The CDR3 DNA reads TGTGCCAGCACCCCCATGGGGGGCGGGGCAGATACGCAGTATTTT. Translating gives CASTPMGGGADTQYF.

The sample holds a few counts of this clonotype. This sequence joins TRBV20-1 and TRBJ1-2; D remains ambiguous. V was pared by 0 bases and J by 8 bases, with 10 bases between. The CDR3 covers 12 residues. The V gene's germline CDR1 is DFQATT and CDR2 SNEGSKA (reference sequence). CDR3 bases: TGCAGTGCTAGAGAGACTACGGAGGGCTACACCTTC. As protein: CSARETTEGYTF.

The V gene is TRBV3-1, the J gene TRBJ2-1, with 9 bases aligning to TRBD2. CDR3 length: 15 amino acids. V shed 4 bases, J shed 8 bases, and the junction held 9 bases outside the gene matches. Germline V gene lookup returns CDR1 LGHDT and CDR2 YNNKEL (reference sequence). The CDR3 is CASSLLRGGLDEQFF. The CDR3 DNA reads as TGTGCCAGCAGCCTCTTGCGGGGGGGCCTTGATGAGCAGTTCTTC.

The chain uses TRBV7-6 and TRBJ2-2; TRBD1 agrees at 9 bases. The junction had 3 bases not matched to a gene; V was cut back by 1 base and J by 6 bases. CDR1 and CDR2 (germline): SGHVS, FNYEAQ. The CDR3 is 15 residues long. The CDR3 coding sequence is TGTGCCAGCAGCTTAGGGACAGGGGTTTCCGGGGAGCTGTTTTTT. Amino acids: CASSLGTGVSGELFF.